This T cell receptor beta chain derives from a study of post-analysis software for immune sequencing data. Regarding the study as a whole: The five TRBV segments detected at higher frequency in patients than in controls included TRBV5-6, TRBV5-1 and TRBV20-1.

Germline loops: CDR1 MNHEY, CDR2 SVGAGI. CDR3 size: 13 residues. Trimming removed 7 bases from V and 4 bases from J, with 13 bases in between. Tagging with unique molecular identifiers was a feature of the TCR beta cDNA libraries. TCRdb redid the calling of the PCR reads with MiXCR, one entry per CDR3 protein. The sample carries a few hundred thousand distinct CDR3 sequences, 35% to 40% recorded once. A remark on this clonotype: Its specificity is unknown.

The sequenced sample consisted of blood. This sequence joins TRBV6-5 and TRBJ1-1; D is uncertain. The clonotype was recovered from a girl aged 5 to 17 with multiple sclerosis. The CDR3 DNA is TGTGCCAGCACCTCGTCCGAAGGCACTGAAGCTTTCTTT. The encoded protein is CASTSSEGTEAFF.